These T cell receptor beta chains were read from a single sample in a study of regulatory T cells in long-lasting Graves disease. TCRdb recomputed calls from the multiplex PCR reads with MiXCR, one row per CDR3 protein. The data hold 400,000 to 500,000 distinct CDR3 sequences, with around 20% observed a single time. The source was peripheral blood mononuclear cells (PBMCs), collected when the disease was refractory, from a patient treated with antithyroid drugs. The receptors stem from a female donor with Graves disease. The CDR3 runs from the conserved cysteine through the conserved F or W. The D gene is left open where the match is weak. Part of the rows lack a size; the others show once, few, many or a class for expanded clones.

>TRBJ1-5|TRBV19|few|-
TGTGCCAGTAGTATAGTTGGGCCCCCCGAGCCCCAGCATTTT
CASSIVGPPEPQHF
>TRBJ2-5|TRBV18|many|-
TGTGCCAGCTCACCACCGGTCTTCGGGGAGACCCAGTACTTC
CASSPPVFGETQYF
>TRBJ2-6|TRBV5-1|many|TRBD1
TGCGCCAGCAGCCACAGGGGCGCCCAATCTGGGGCCAACGTCCTGACTTTC
CASSHRGAQSGANVLTF
>TRBJ2-7|TRBV28|many|TRBD1
TGTGCCAGCAGCCCCCCTTCCGGGACAGGGCCTTCCTACGAGCAGTACTTC
CASSPPSGTGPSYEQYF
>TRBJ2-7|TRBV2|few|-
TGTGCCAGCAGTGAAGGGATTAGCGGATTCTACGAGCAGTACTTC
CASSEGISGFYEQYF
>TRBJ2-7|TRBV7-2|many|-
TGTGCCAGCAGCTCTGGGACTCACTATTACTCCTACGAGCAGTACTTC
CASSSGTHYYSYEQYF
>TRBJ1-1|TRBV2|many|-
TGTGCCAGCAGTGGGGAGAGCAACACTGAAGCTTTCTTT
CASSGESNTEAFF
>TRBJ2-2|TRBV7-9|-|-
TGTGCCAGAGTCGGGGACTCGAACACCGGGGAGCTGTTTTTT
CARVGDSNTGELFF
>TRBJ2-7|TRBV20-1|many|TRBD2
TGCAGTGCTAGTCCCATCACGCATACTAGCGCCTACGAGCAGTACTTC
CSASPITHTSAYEQYF
>TRBJ1-6|TRBV11-2|-|-
TGTGCCAGCAGCTTAGACGCGTGGGGAATTGGTTCACCCCTCCACTTT
CASSLDAWGIGSPLHF
>TRBJ2-3|TRBV7-3|-|-
TGTGCCAGCAGCGCAATGGCGGGTACGCAGTATTTT
CASSAMAGTQYF
>TRBJ2-7|TRBV11-2|few|-
TGTGCCAGCAGCTTTACGGATAGCTCCTACGAGCAGTACTTC
CASSFTDSSYEQYF
>TRBJ2-1|TRBV11-1|-|-
TGTGCCAGCAGCGCGGCCGAGGGGTTAGGGCAGTTCTTC
CASSAAEGLGQFF
>TRBJ1-1|TRBV9|-|-
TGTGCCAGCAGCGTAGAGGGGACGATGAACACTGAAGCTTTCTTT
CASSVEGTMNTEAFF
>TRBJ2-7|TRBV7-2|many|-
TGTGCCAGCAGCCCCAACTCTCGGGAGCAGTACTTC
CASSPNSREQYF
>TRBJ2-3|TRBV20-1|few|TRBD2
TGCAGTGCCAGACTAGCGGGAGCCACAGATACGCAGTATTTT
CSARLAGATDTQYF
>TRBJ2-7|TRBV29-1|-|TRBD2
TGCAACGTTGCACCACTAGCGGCGTACGAGCAGTACTTC
CNVAPLAAYEQYF
>TRBJ2-7|TRBV6-5|few|TRBD2
TGTGCCAGCAGTTATTCGATAACTAGCGGGAGTACCAACGAGCAGTACTTC
CASSYSITSGSTNEQYF
>TRBJ1-1|TRBV6-5|-|TRBD1
TGTGCCAGCAGTTACTCACCACAGGGGTTGAAGATTTCTGAAGCTTTCTTT
CASSYSPQGLKISEAFF
>TRBJ2-2|TRBV28|many|-
TGTGCCAGCAGCCCGGGCCCCGGGGAGCTGTTTTTT
CASSPGPGELFF
>TRBJ2-5|TRBV20-1|few|TRBD2
TGCAGTGCTCTCGAAGCAGGGGTTACACTAGCGGGAGTACGGGAGACCCAGTACTTC
CSALEAGVTLAGVRETQYF